The next 27 T cell receptor beta chains were all read from a single sample in a study of vaccination effects on CD4 cells after COVID-19. In the ViraFEST assay, antigen-specific CD4+ clonotypes were identified by expansion after peptide-pool stimulation. Having been cultured for about 10 days, the cells underwent CD4+ T cell isolation. Negative nucleocapsid antibody tests before and after vaccination confirmed no previous SARS-CoV-2 infection. Their specific antigens are unknown. Assay: immunoSEQ multiplex PCR; the TCRdb copy retains only in-frame clones and omits some. The sample shows under 80,000 clones, 78% of them seen only once. Sample: CD4+ T cells from PBMCs cultured with SARS-CoV-2 spike peptides, taken before COVID-19 vaccination. The source of these receptors is a human donor who received a COVID-19 vaccine.

Here the CDR3 reads CASSPLGGSSPDTQYF. The DNA for the CDR3 is TGTGCCAGCTCACCACTTGGGGGCTCCTCTCCGGATACGCAGTATTTT. V usage is TRBV18 and J usage is TRBJ2-3; D is perhaps TRBD1 (6 bases). The V end lost 1 base, the J end lost 6 bases, and 17 bases lay between the germline ends. The germline CDR1 and CDR2 sequences are KGHSH and LQKENI. CDR3 length: 16 residues.

This chain uses TRBV3-1 (or the pseudogene TRBV3-2) with TRBJ1-6; no firm D call. The V end lost 2 bases, the J end lost 7 bases, and 6 bases lay between the germline ends. Germline loops: CDR1 LGHDT, CDR2 YNNKEL (reference sequence). This CDR3 has 13 amino acids. The CDR3 coding sequence is TGTGCCAGCAGCCAAACACTAAATTCACCCCTCCACTTT. It codes for CASSQTLNSPLHF.

This clone was observed a single time. The chain joins TRBV27 to TRBJ1-2; D gene uncertain. CDR3 length equals 16 residues. Germline V lookup: CDR1 MNHEY, CDR2 SMNVEV (reference sequence). Trimming pared 0 bases from V and 4 bases from J, leaving 15 bases between. The DNA of the CDR3 is TGTGCCAGCAGTTTATCCTCAATCAGCGCGGGCTATGGCTACACCTTC. It is translated as CASSLSSISAGYGYTF.

The chain employs TRBV2 and TRBJ1-6; D not certain. The V end was cut by 4 bases, the J end by 7 bases, with 8 bases between. The CDR3 totals 13 residues. CDR1 and CDR2 (germline): SNHLY, FYNNEI. CDR3 residues: CASSVNSNSPLHF. CDR3 sequence (DNA): TGTGCCAGCAGTGTAAACTCCAATTCACCCCTCCACTTT.

V usage is TRBV7-8 and J usage is TRBJ2-2; tentatively, D is TRBD2 (7 bases). Trimming removed 6 bases at V and 0 bases at J, with 14 bases between. The CDR3 consists of 16 residues. Germline loops: CDR1 SGHVS, CDR2 FQNEAQ. The CDR3 coding sequence is TGTGCCAGCAGACGTACGGGGGGCACGAACACCGGGGAGCTGTTTTTT. It translates to CASRRTGGTNTGELFF. Variable domain in full (rest from reference TRBV7-8 and TRBJ2-2): GAGVSQSPRYKVAKRGQDVALRCDPISGHVSLFWYQQALGQGPEFLTYFQNEAQLDKSGLPSDRFFAERPEGSVSTLKIQRTQQEDSAVYLCASRRTGGTNTGELFFGEGSRLTVL.

This sequence joins TRBV7-2 and TRBJ2-3, with D perhaps assigned TRBD1 or TRBD2 (5 bases each). The CDR3 loop spans 15 amino acids. V was cut by 5 bases and J by 1 base, with 13 bases left in between. Germline CDR1 SGHTA, CDR2 FQGNSA. CDR3 in amino acids: CASSPGLGGTDTQYF. Here the CDR3 DNA reads TGTGCCAGCAGCCCAGGACTGGGGGGCACAGATACGCAGTATTTT.

V is TRBV19 and J is TRBJ2-5; D not certain. From germline, CDR1 is LNHDA and CDR2 SQIVND (reference sequence). The CDR3 sequence is 15 residues long. Trimming removed 4 bases from V and 0 bases from J, with 12 bases in between. The CDR3 is CASSRGTVDQETQYF. The CDR3 DNA reads as TGTGCCAGTAGTAGGGGAACAGTAGACCAAGAGACCCAGTACTTC.

The CDR3 sequence: CASSETGDQHQPQHF. The DNA of the CDR3 is TGTGCCAGCAGCGAAACAGGGGATCAGCATCAGCCCCAGCATTTT. The chain is built from TRBV9 and TRBJ1-5; TRBD1 matches at 7 bases. The CDR3 runs to 15 residues. J lost 5 bases, V lost 3 bases, and 8 bases had no gene match. Germline V gene data show CDR1 as SGDLS and CDR2 as YYNGEE.

The chain is built from TRBV7-3 and TRBJ2-1, with 10 positions matching TRBD2. Germline values: CDR1 SGHTA, CDR2 FQGTGA. With V trimmed by 6 bases and J by 1 base, 15 bases remained unmatched. The CDR3 spans 19 residues. CDR3 nucleotides: TGTGCCAGCAGTCTCACCAGCATATATAGCGGGGGGTCCTACAATGAGCAGTTCTTC. Its translation: CASSLTSIYSGGSYNEQFF. Together with reference TRBV7-3 and TRBJ2-1, the CDR3 gives the full variable domain: GAGVSQTPSNKVTEKGKYVELRCDPISGHTALYWYRQSLGQGPEFLIYFQGTGAADDSGLPNDRFFAVRPEGSVSTLKIQRTERGDSAVYLCASSLTSIYSGGSYNEQFFGPGTRLTVL.

This chain links TRBV10-1 with TRBJ2-5; D could derive from TRBD1 or TRBD2 (5 bases each). The CDR3 covers 13 residues. Germline CDR1 and CDR2: WNHNN and SYGVQD (reference sequence). V was pared by 4 bases and J by 4 bases, with 10 bases between. The CDR3 nucleotides read TGCGCCAGCAGTGGGTCGAGGGGAGAGACCCAGTACTTC. It is translated as CASSGSRGETQYF.

For the CDR3, the DNA is TGTGCCAGCAGCCCCGACAGGGGGCCTAACTATGGCTACACCTTC. Its translation: CASSPDRGPNYGYTF. This chain connects TRBV6-5 to TRBJ1-2; 10 nucleotides agree with TRBD1. This CDR3 comprises 15 residues. Germline CDR1 and CDR2: MNHEY and SVGAGI. With 6 bases clipped from V and 0 bases from J, the junction kept 4 bases outside the gene matches.

This clone was recorded a few times. The chain recombines TRBV7-9 with TRBJ1-3; D is uncertain. V gave up 0 bases and J gave up 0 bases, with 6 bases separating them. The CDR3 runs to 15 residues. In germline, CDR1 is SEHNR, CDR2 FQNEAQ (reference sequence). The CDR3 region is CASSLAITSGNTIYF. In DNA, the CDR3 is TGTGCCAGCAGCTTAGCAATTACCTCTGGAAACACCATATATTTT.

The chain uses TRBV7-8 and TRBJ1-4; D might be TRBD1 (6 bases). Trimming shortened V by 3 bases and J by 8 bases, and 10 bases separated the two germline ends. Germline loops: CDR1 SGHVS, CDR2 FQNEAQ. This CDR3 contains 13 residues. The chain's CDR3 is CASSFRGHEKLFF. The CDR3 bases are TGTGCCAGCAGCTTCCGGGGGCACGAAAAACTGTTTTTT.

This chain connects TRBV7-2 to TRBJ1-1; D gene unclear. V lost 4 bases and J lost 1, with 7 bases in between. The CDR3 sequence is 13 residues long. Germline V gene lookup returns CDR1 SGHTA and CDR2 FQGNSA. In nucleotides, the CDR3 is TGTGCCAGCAGCTCGGACGGGAACACTGAAGCTTTCTTT. Translating gives CASSSDGNTEAFF.

This chain uses TRBV5-1 with TRBJ2-1; 7 bases map to TRBD1. The CDR3 spans 16 residues. The germline gives CDR1 SGHRS, CDR2 YFSETQ. V lost 4 bases, J lost 2 bases, and 9 bases stayed unmatched. The CDR3 nucleotides are TGCGCCAGCAGCCATAGAACCGGGACAGCCTACAATGAGCAGTTCTTC. It is translated as CASSHRTGTAYNEQFF.

The chain carries TRBV5-1 and TRBJ2-5, with 8 bases that match TRBD1. After removal of 5 bases from V and 9 bases from J, the junction contained 12 bases not matched to a gene. The CDR3 runs to 14 residues. Germline V gene lookup returns CDR1 SGHRS and CDR2 YFSETQ. Here the CDR3 reads CASRKGQVDGAQYF. The CDR3 DNA sequence: TGCGCCAGCAGGAAGGGACAGGTTGATGGGGCCCAGTACTTC.

The chain combines TRBV27 with TRBJ2-7; the D is unclear. The germline V gene encodes CDR1 MNHEY and CDR2 SMNVEV (reference sequence). This CDR3 region has 13 residues. The ends were cut back, 0 bases at V and 5 bases at J, with 8 bases in the middle. The CDR3 loop is CASSLSVIHEQYV. The DNA of the CDR3 is TGTGCCAGCAGTTTATCGGTTATCCACGAGCAGTACGTC.

The V gene is TRBV7-3, the J gene TRBJ2-6; 8 bases align to TRBD1. The V gene end was trimmed by 4 bases and the J gene end by 0 bases; junction bases not matched to a gene: 11. Germline assignment: CDR1 SGHTA and CDR2 FQGTGA. This CDR3 region has 19 residues. The CDR3 DNA follows: TGTGCCAGCAGCTCGCGGGCGAGGACAGGGCCCTCTGGGGCCAACGTCCTGACTTTC. Its protein is CASSSRARTGPSGANVLTF.

The chain has TRBV11-2 and TRBJ2-1; 8 bases fit TRBD2. Germline values: CDR1 SGHAT, CDR2 FQNNGV. CDR3 length equals 15 residues. V gave up 10 bases and J gave up 9 bases; unmatched junction bases: 17. The CDR3 reads CATRDGGAVWGEQFF. In DNA, the CDR3 is TGTGCCACCAGAGACGGGGGGGCGGTATGGGGTGAGCAGTTCTTC.

This clone was observed once. This sequence joins TRBV4-1 and TRBJ2-6; tentative D call: TRBD1 (6 bases). This CDR3 spans 19 amino acids. The V gene lost 4 bases and the J gene lost 0 bases, with 19 bases spanning the gap. CDR1 and CDR2 from the germline V gene are MGHRA and YSYEKL. The DNA for the CDR3 is TGCGCCAGCAGCCTTAGAGGACAGCACCTTAGCTCTGGGGCCAACGTCCTGACTTTC. This sequence encodes CASSLRGQHLSSGANVLTF.

This chain links TRBV29-1 with TRBJ2-1, with D perhaps TRBD1 (5 bases). Trimming removed 4 bases at V and 7 bases at J, with 11 bases between. CDR3 size: 12 residues. The V gene's germline CDR1 is SQVTM and CDR2 ANQGSEA. The CDR3 protein is CSVGTGPNEQFF. The DNA of the CDR3 is TGCAGCGTTGGTACAGGCCCTAATGAGCAGTTCTTC.

The V and J genes are TRBV4-1 and TRBJ2-3, with TRBD2 identical over 9 bases. V gave up 4 bases and J gave up 3 bases; unmatched junction bases: 5. The CDR3 is 15 residues long. Germline values: CDR1 MGHRA, CDR2 YSYEKL. The CDR3 here is CASSPVTSGTDTQYF. CDR3 coding DNA: TGCGCCAGCAGCCCGGTGACTAGCGGAACAGATACGCAGTATTTT.

The J gene is TRBJ2-5, the V gene TRBV24-1; TRBD2 is a possible D gene (6 bases). CDR3 length equals 12 residues. V was trimmed by 10 bases and J by 4 bases, leaving 12 bases between them. CDR1 is KGHDR and CDR2 is SFDVKD in the germline V gene. CDR3 sequence reads: CATKLAGETQYF. Written as DNA, the CDR3 is TGTGCCACTAAACTAGCAGGAGAGACCCAGTACTTC.

The V and J genes are TRBV9 and TRBJ2-3; 7 bases match TRBD1. Germline CDR1 SGDLS, CDR2 YYNGEE. V lost 4 bases, J lost 2 bases, and 7 bases stayed unmatched. This CDR3 spans 15 amino acids. The CDR3 region has the DNA TGTGCCAGCAGCCCCCGGACAGGAGTCACAGATACGCAGTATTTT. Its protein product is CASSPRTGVTDTQYF.

The chain joins TRBV6-5 to TRBJ2-7; 8 positions match TRBD1. J was trimmed by 2 bases and V by 6 bases; bases with no gene match: 6. CDR1 is MNHEY and CDR2 is SVGAGI in the germline V gene. The CDR3 contains 14 residues. CDR3 sequence reads: CASSAGTGTYEQYV. CDR3 in DNA: TGTGCCAGCAGCGCCGGGACAGGTACCTACGAGCAGTACGTC.

This chain joins TRBV30 and TRBJ1-2; D not resolved. The CDR3 length is 14 residues. Germline V gene data show CDR1 as GTSNPN and CDR2 as SVGIG (reference sequence). The V and J ends lost 0 bases and 8 bases respectively, with 16 bases between them. CDR3 sequence (DNA): TGTGCCTGGAGTGTACGCGTGCCCGCGGCGGGCTACACCTTC. Protein product: CAWSVRVPAAGYTF.

V gene TRBV28 combines with J gene TRBJ1-2; 7 bases fit TRBD1. The germline CDR1 and CDR2 sequences are MDHEN and SYDVKM. Unmatched junction bases numbered 3, after V lost 5 bases and J lost 3 bases. CDR3 size: 13 residues. The CDR3 DNA is TGTGCCAGCAGTAGGGGGCCCCACTATGGCTACACCTTC. Translating gives CASSRGPHYGYTF.